The T cell receptor beta chain under discussion was sequenced for a study of blood T cells in healthy people across ages. The CDR3 extends over 14 amino acids. With 7 bases removed from V and 10 bases from J, the gap between germline ends came to 17 bases. Looked up from germline, CDR1 is MNHEY and CDR2 is SMNVEV (reference sequence). This clonotype was seen more than once but under ten times. A sample-barcoded 5' primer and a J-beta primer mix were used in a second PCR of about 6 to 11 cycles. MiXCR, run by TCRdb on the 5' RACE reads, gives a single entry per CDR3 protein. The table records about 1.8 million distinct CDR3 sequences, around half of them present only once.

V is TRBV27 and J is TRBJ1-6; D perhaps matches TRBD1 (5 bases). The TCR originated in a woman aged 40 to 50 in good health. The sequencing input was blood. The CDR3 loop reads CASTIRGVGSPLHF. The CDR3 region has the DNA TGTGCCAGCACAATCCGGGGGGTCGGCTCACCCCTCCACTTT.